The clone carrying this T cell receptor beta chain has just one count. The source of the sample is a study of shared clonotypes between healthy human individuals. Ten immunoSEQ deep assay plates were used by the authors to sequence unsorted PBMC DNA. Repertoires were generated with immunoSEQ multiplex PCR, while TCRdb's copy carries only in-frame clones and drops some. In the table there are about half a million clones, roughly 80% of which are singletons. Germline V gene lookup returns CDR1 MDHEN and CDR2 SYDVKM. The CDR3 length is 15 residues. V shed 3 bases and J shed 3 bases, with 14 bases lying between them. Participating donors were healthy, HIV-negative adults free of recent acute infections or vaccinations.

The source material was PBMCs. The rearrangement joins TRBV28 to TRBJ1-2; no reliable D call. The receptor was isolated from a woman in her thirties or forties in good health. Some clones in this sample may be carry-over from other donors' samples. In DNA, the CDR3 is TGTGCCAGCAGTTTTGTCGGTCTCCAAGACTATGGCTACACCTTC. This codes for CASSFVGLQDYGYTF.